The 10 T cell receptor beta chains below come from one sample, sequenced in a study of identical twins. TCRdb analysed the 5' RACE reads with MiXCR anew, one entry per CDR3 protein. The sample contains approximately 300,000 distinct CDR3 sequences, nearly 9.5% of which appear only once. These records were also assigned to another study, of yellow fever vaccine responses in identical twins.

The sample consisted of CD8+ T cells sorted from blood. These receptors originate from a woman between 18 and 29 years old in good health.

This clonotype was seen repeatedly, ten times or more. This rearrangement joins TRBV27 to TRBJ2-1; possible D gene TRBD2, 5 bases. Trimming removed 6 bases from V and 0 bases from J, with 9 bases in between. This CDR3 is 14 amino acids long. Looked up from germline, CDR1 is MNHEY and CDR2 is SMNVEV (reference sequence). CDR3 DNA: TGTGCCAGCAGCCTAGGGAGCTCCTACAATGAGCAGTTCTTC. Its translation is CASSLGSSYNEQFF.

The chain couples TRBV29-1 to TRBJ2-7; D perhaps matches TRBD1 (6 bases). This CDR3 comprises 12 residues. Germline V gene sequence: CDR1 SQVTM, CDR2 ANQGSEA. V shed 4 bases and J shed 3 bases, with 10 bases lying between them. The CDR3 DNA reads as TGCAGCGTTGTGTGGACAGACTACGAGCAGTACTTC. Translated: CSVVWTDYEQYF.

This clonotype was detected many times. The V call is TRBV29-1, the J call TRBJ2-7, with 11 bases aligning to TRBD1. The CDR3 consists of 18 residues. V lost 0 bases, J lost 3 bases, and 13 bases stayed unmatched. CDR1 is SQVTM, CDR2 ANQGSEA, per germline. The CDR3 here is CSVEESRTGGKSVYEQYF. CDR3 coding DNA: TGCAGCGTTGAAGAGAGTCGGACAGGGGGCAAATCTGTCTACGAGCAGTACTTC.

The CDR3 sequence is CASSHAGTGVGAYEQYF. DNA for the CDR3: TGTGCCAGCAGCCATGCCGGGACAGGGGTTGGAGCCTACGAGCAGTACTTC. This rearrangement joins TRBV3-1 to TRBJ2-7; 10 positions agree with TRBD1. V trimming: 3 bases; J trimming: 2 bases; junction bases outside the gene matches: 10. CDR3 length: 17 residues. The germline V gene has CDR1 LGHDT and CDR2 YNNKEL (reference sequence).

The table lists this clonotype with many counts. The rearrangement uses TRBV4-2 and TRBJ2-1, with D possibly TRBD2 on 6 matching bases. The V end lost 0 bases, the J end lost 3 bases, and 12 bases lay between the germline ends. Looked up from germline, CDR1 is LGHNA and CDR2 is YNFKEQ. This CDR3 comprises 16 residues. CDR3 residues: CASSQEGSGNYNEQFF. The CDR3 coding sequence is TGTGCCAGCAGCCAAGAAGGTAGCGGCAACTACAATGAGCAGTTCTTC.

This chain joins TRBV4-3 and TRBJ2-7; 7 bases map to TRBD1. With 0 bases clipped from V and 2 bases from J, the junction kept 10 bases outside the gene matches. Germline V gene data show CDR1 as LGHNA and CDR2 as YSLEER. The CDR3 sequence is 17 residues long. The chain's CDR3 is CASSQDYPGTATYEQYF. DNA for the CDR3: TGCGCCAGCAGCCAAGATTATCCGGGGACAGCGACCTACGAGCAGTACTTC.

This clonotype came up a few times. The gene calls are TRBV7-9 and TRBJ2-1, with D hard to call. Germline CDR1 SEHNR, CDR2 FQNEAQ (reference sequence). Trimming removed 4 bases at V and 3 bases at J, with 16 bases between. CDR3 length equals 16 residues. CDR3 DNA sequence: TGTGCCAGCAGCTCCTCAGTCCAAGAGGTCTACAATGAGCAGTTCTTC. Amino acids: CASSSSVQEVYNEQFF.

This clonotype came up many times. This chain uses TRBV6-2 or TRBV6-3 with TRBJ2-3; D gene unclear. Germline V CDR1 and CDR2: MNHEY, SVGEGT. Trimming took 3 bases from V and 1 from J, leaving 8 bases between them. The CDR3 runs 14 residues. Written as DNA, the CDR3 is TGTGCCAGCAGTTATTCGGTAGGCACAGATACGCAGTATTTT. Translation gives CASSYSVGTDTQYF.

This clonotype showed up many times. The chain is built from TRBV10-3 and TRBJ2-7; 12 nucleotides agree with TRBD2. The CDR3 sequence is 14 residues long. Per the germline V gene, CDR1 is ENHRY and CDR2 is SYGVKD. V lost 4 bases, J lost 4 bases, and 2 bases stayed unmatched. The CDR3 DNA is TGTGCCATCAGTGGGACTAGCGGGGCTTACGAGCAGTACTTC. It translates to CAISGTSGAYEQYF.

The chain is built from TRBV29-1 and TRBJ2-7; D remains unclear. This CDR3 contains 12 residues. Between the trimmed V and J ends, which lost 1 base and 6 bases, there was a span of 10 bases. Germline V gene sequence: CDR1 SQVTM, CDR2 ANQGSEA. CDR3 sequence reads: CSVEVGSREQYF. Here the CDR3 DNA reads TGCAGCGTTGAAGTTGGGTCGCGCGAGCAGTACTTC.